This TCR beta chain was found in a study of OX40 agonist ivuxolimab in advanced cancers. With regard to the full study: Ivuxolimab was a fully human IgG2 agonistic monoclonal antibody targeting the costimulatory receptor OX40 (CD134). Intravenous ivuxolimab was administered to patients every 2 weeks at six dose levels: 0.01, 0.1, 0.3, 1.5, 3 and 10 mg/kg. Among the roughly 52 dose-escalation patients, approximately 20 had hepatocellular carcinoma, 15 or so melanoma, 9 renal cell carcinoma and 9 head and neck cancer. In the dose-escalation cohort, roughly 82% of patients were male, and the mean age was 60 years with a range of roughly 23 to 79. Prior anti-PD-1, anti-PD-L1 or anti-CTLA-4 therapy was permitted, and roughly two fifths of dose-escalation patients had received checkpoint inhibitors. Partial responses were achieved by three dose-escalation patients, of whom one had hepatocellular carcinoma and two had cutaneous melanoma. The purpose of peripheral TCRbeta sequencing was to test whether ivuxolimab changed TCR sequence diversity and led to clonal T-cell expansion. The paper reports the monotherapy dose-escalation portion (N of about 52 patients) of the phase I ivuxolimab trial. Beyond this particular receptor, the publication reports: Clonal expansion of both CD4+ and CD8+ blood T cells was observed from baseline to week 6 at doses 0.1 to 3.0 mg/kg. In the 0.1-3.0 mg/kg groups, partial responders had among the lowest normalized peripheral clonal expansion, particularly in CD8+ T cells. Low levels of normalized T-cell clonal expansion were also seen in some patients who did not respond. After ivuxolimab, CD8+ T cells had more expanded clones than CD4+ T cells on average. Antigen specificity was not determined for the clonally expanded peripheral T cells.

Genomic DNA was extracted from sorted cells for sequencing of the TCRbeta CDR3 region. TCRbeta CDR3 regions were sequenced using the immunoSEQ Assay. TCRdb retrieved this table from immuneACCESS and kept in-frame rearrangements only. Not all clones are present; in checked studies, unresolved V genes account for under half, and no reason is known for the remainder. The sample contains 26,000 or so clones, roughly 86% of them found a single time. The top ten clones comprise approximately 23% of the sample. The CDR3 spans 15 residues, from the cysteine through the phenylalanine. Kept here is only the CDR3 DNA, which spans 45 bases and is read in frame from base 1. From V the trimming removes 4 bases and from J it removes 5 bases, while the gene matches leave 8 bases of the junction unaccounted for. CDR1 SEHNR and CDR2 FQNEAQ are derived from the germline V gene (reference sequence). The count of this clone is one. Its antigen remains unidentified. Nothing much larger sits one base from this clone, and base qualities are not available.

The trial excluded patients who had a history of autoimmune disease or were on systemic immunosuppression. Peripheral blood for TCR sequencing was collected from all dose cohorts at baseline, on cycle 4 day 1, and on cycle 7 day 1. The samples were taken from a phase I, first-in-human, multicenter, open-label dose-escalation trial of ivuxolimab. Adults with locally advanced or metastatic melanoma, renal cell, hepatocellular, or head and neck squamous cell carcinoma were enrolled in the trial. CD4+ and CD8+ T cells were sorted separately from peripheral blood before TCR sequencing. This sequence uses TRBV7-9 and TRBJ2-1; 7 middle bases align to TRBD1. This clonotype originated in an adult with an advanced solid tumor such as melanoma, head and neck, liver or kidney cancer. Sequenced here: CD4+ or CD8+ T cells sorted from blood, sampled in a trial of the OX40 agonist ivuxolimab. DNA sequence: TGTGCCAGCAGCTCCGGGACAGAAGTTCACAATGAGCAGTTCTTC. This is translated as CASSSGTEVHNEQFF. Extended through the reference TRBV7-9 and TRBJ2-1 proteins, this CDR3 yields the full variable domain: DTGVSQNPRHKITKRGQNVTFRCDPISEHNRLYWYRQTLGQGPEFLTYFQNEAQLEKSRLLSDRFSAERPKGSFSTLEIQRTEQGDSAMYLCASSSGTEVHNEQFFGPGTRLTVL.